These 10 T cell receptor beta chains were all obtained from the same sample, sequenced in a study of cytomegalovirus exposure and HLA in healthy donors. Vbeta (60) and Jbeta (13) primers were used in the PCR. The method was immunoSEQ multiplex PCR; TCRdb's version includes in-frame clones alone and lacks a portion of them. The repertoire holds about 60,000 clones, with 80% as singletons. The sequencing input was PBMCs. The receptors originated from a male donor in good health and CMV-seronegative.

J is TRBJ1-2 and V is TRBV6-6, with D maybe TRBD1 (6 bases). Trimming shortened V by 0 bases and J by 2 bases, and 10 bases separated the two germline ends. Per the germline V gene, CDR1 is MNHNY and CDR2 is SVGAGI (reference sequence). The CDR3 loop spans 15 amino acids. This CDR3 is CASSYSDSPNYGYTF. DNA of the CDR3: TGTGCCAGCAGTTACTCGGACAGTCCCAACTATGGCTACACCTTC.

V gene TRBV9 combines with J gene TRBJ1-1; 7 bases are shared with TRBD1. Trimming at V came to 0 bases and at J to 4 bases, leaving 3 bases not matched to a gene. The CDR3 runs 14 residues. Germline CDR1 and CDR2: SGDLS and YYNGEE. The CDR3: CASSVAGTATEAFF. CDR3 DNA sequence: TGTGCCAGCAGCGTAGCCGGGACAGCCACTGAAGCTTTCTTT.

The chain is built from TRBV10-3 and TRBJ2-3; no definite D call. CDR1 ENHRY and CDR2 SYGVKD come from the germline V gene. V lost 3 bases and J 6 bases, leaving 13 bases between the germline ends. This CDR3 region has 14 residues. The CDR3 DNA reads TGTGCCATCAGTGACGCCCCTAACCCGGATACGCAGTATTTT. This translates into CAISDAPNPDTQYF.

This clone was found a few times. This sequence joins TRBV2 and TRBJ1-4, with a possible D match to TRBD1 (6 bases). Per the germline V gene, CDR1 is SNHLY and CDR2 is FYNNEI. The CDR3 length is 15 residues. V was pared by 7 bases and J by 0 bases, with 12 bases between. In DNA, the CDR3 is TGTGCCAGCAATTTTCAGGGGTCAACTAATGAAAAACTGTTTTTT. Translation gives CASNFQGSTNEKLFF.

The chain couples TRBV14 to TRBJ1-2; D not certain. V lost 1 base, J lost 3 bases, and 12 bases lay in between. Germline CDR1 SGHDN, CDR2 FVKESK. CDR3 length: 15 residues. CDR3 nucleotides: TGTGCCAGCAGCCAAGTAGGAGGCCTAGACTATGGCTACACCTTC. It specifies CASSQVGGLDYGYTF.

The chain uses TRBV4-2 and TRBJ1-6, with D possibly being TRBD1 (5 bases). The CDR3 spans 16 residues. Germline loops: CDR1 LGHNA, CDR2 YNFKEQ. Trimming took 0 bases from V and 3 from J, leaving 9 bases between them. CDR3 residues: CASSQEVRGYNSPLHF. In DNA form, the CDR3 reads TGTGCCAGCAGCCAAGAAGTTAGGGGCTATAATTCACCCCTCCACTTT.

V is TRBV4-3 and J is TRBJ2-5; 10 bases agree with TRBD1. The CDR3 contains 16 residues. V dropped 2 bases and J dropped 5; count of bases not matched to a gene: 8. Germline assignment: CDR1 LGHNA and CDR2 YSLEER. CDR3 residues: CASSQTGTGAIETQYF. The CDR3 DNA reads as TGCGCCAGCAGCCAAACCGGGACAGGGGCAATCGAGACCCAGTACTTC.

J is TRBJ1-2 and V is TRBV27; D might be TRBD1 (5 bases). V was pared by 4 bases and J by 4 bases, with 16 bases between. The CDR3 spans 15 residues. Germline V gene sequence: CDR1 MNHEY, CDR2 SMNVEV (reference sequence). The CDR3 spells CASSSGGDPLYGYTF. CDR3 DNA sequence: TGTGCCAGCAGTTCCGGGGGGGACCCCCTCTATGGCTACACCTTC.

This clone was counted a single time. V gene TRBV19 combines with J gene TRBJ2-7; D is ambiguous. The V and J ends lost 4 bases and 5 bases respectively, with 12 bases between them. Germline V gene lookup returns CDR1 LNHDA and CDR2 SQIVND (reference sequence). This CDR3 is built from 13 residues. Here the CDR3 reads CASSTPWSDEQYF. The CDR3 bases are TGTGCCAGTAGTACCCCCTGGAGCGACGAGCAGTACTTC.

The chain recombines TRBV9 with TRBJ2-3, with 7 bases lining up with TRBD1. Per the germline V gene, CDR1 is SGDLS and CDR2 is YYNGEE. The trim removed 0 bases at V and 5 bases at J, leaving 3 bases unmatched. This CDR3 spans 14 amino acids. CDR3 nucleotide sequence: TGTGCCAGCAGCGTAGGGGACAGTCTAGATACGCAGTATTTT. Protein sequence: CASSVGDSLDTQYF.